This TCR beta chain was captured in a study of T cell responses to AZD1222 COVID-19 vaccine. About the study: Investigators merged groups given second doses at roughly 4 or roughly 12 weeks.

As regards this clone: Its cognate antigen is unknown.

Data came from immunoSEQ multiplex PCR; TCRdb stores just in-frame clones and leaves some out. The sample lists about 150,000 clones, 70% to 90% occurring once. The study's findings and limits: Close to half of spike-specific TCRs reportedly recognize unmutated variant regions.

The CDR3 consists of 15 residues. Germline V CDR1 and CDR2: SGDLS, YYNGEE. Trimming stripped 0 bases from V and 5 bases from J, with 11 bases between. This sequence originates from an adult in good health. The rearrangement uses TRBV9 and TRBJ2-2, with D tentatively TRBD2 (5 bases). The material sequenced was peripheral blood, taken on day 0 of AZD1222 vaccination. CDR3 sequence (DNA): TGTGCCAGCAGCGTAGCTACGTCGGGAACCGGGGAGCTGTTTTTT. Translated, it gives CASSVATSGTGELFF.